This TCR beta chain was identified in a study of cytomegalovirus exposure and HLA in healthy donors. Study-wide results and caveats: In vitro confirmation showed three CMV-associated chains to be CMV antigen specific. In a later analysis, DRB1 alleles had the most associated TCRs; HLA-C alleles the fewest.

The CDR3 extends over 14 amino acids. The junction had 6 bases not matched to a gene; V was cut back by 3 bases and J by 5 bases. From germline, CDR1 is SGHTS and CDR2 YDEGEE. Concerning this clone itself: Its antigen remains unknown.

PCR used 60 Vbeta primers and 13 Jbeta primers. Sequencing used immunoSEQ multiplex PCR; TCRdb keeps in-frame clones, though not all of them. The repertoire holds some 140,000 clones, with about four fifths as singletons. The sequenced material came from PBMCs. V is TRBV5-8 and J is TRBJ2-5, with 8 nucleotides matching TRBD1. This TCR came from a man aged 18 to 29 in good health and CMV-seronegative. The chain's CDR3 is CASSSGQVVETQYF. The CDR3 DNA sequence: TGTGCCAGCAGCTCGGGACAGGTCGTCGAGACCCAGTACTTC.